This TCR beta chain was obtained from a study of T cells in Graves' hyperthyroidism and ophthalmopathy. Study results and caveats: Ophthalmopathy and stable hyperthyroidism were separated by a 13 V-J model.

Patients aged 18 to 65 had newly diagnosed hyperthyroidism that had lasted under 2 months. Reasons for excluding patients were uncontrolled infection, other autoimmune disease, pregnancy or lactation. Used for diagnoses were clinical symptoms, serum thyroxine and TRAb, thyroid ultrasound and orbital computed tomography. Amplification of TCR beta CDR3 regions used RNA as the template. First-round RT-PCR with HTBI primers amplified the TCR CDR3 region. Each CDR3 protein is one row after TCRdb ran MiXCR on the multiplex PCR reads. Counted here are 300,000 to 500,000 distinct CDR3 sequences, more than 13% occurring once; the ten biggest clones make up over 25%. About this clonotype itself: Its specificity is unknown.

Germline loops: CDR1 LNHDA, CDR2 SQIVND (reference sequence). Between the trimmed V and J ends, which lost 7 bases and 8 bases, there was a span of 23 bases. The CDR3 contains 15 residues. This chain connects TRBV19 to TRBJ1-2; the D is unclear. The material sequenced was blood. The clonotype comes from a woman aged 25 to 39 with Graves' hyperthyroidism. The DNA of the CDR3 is TGTGCCAGTATTGGAACCTCGCCGCGACTTTGGGGCTACACCTTC. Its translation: CASIGTSPRLWGYTF. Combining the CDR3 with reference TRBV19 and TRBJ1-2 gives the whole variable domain DGGITQSPKYLFRKEGQNVTLSCEQNLNHDAMYWYRQDPGQGLRLIYYSQIVNDFQKGDIAEGYSVSREKKESFPLTVTSAQKNPTAFYLCASIGTSPRLWGYTFGSGTRLTVV.